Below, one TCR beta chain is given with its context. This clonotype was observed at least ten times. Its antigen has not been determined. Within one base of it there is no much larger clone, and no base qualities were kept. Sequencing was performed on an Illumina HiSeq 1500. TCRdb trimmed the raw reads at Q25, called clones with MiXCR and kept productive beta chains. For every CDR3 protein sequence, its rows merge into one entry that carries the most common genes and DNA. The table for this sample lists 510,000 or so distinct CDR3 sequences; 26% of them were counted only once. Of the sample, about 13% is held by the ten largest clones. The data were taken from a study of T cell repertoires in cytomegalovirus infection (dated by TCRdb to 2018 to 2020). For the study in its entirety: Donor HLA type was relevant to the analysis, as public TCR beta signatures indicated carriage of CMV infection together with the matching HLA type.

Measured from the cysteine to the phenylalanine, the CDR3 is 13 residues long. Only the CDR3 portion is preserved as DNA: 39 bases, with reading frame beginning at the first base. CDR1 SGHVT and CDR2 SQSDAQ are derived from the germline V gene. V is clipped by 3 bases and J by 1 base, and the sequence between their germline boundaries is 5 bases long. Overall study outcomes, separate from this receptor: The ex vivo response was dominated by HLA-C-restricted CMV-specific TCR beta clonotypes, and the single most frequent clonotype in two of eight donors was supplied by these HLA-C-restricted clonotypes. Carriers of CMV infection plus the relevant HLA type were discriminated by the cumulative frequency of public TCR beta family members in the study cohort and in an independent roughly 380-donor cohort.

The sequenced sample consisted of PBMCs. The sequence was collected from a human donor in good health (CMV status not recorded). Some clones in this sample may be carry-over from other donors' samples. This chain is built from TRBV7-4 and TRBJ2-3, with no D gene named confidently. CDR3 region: CASSFRRTDTQYF. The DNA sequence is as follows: TGTGCCAGCAGCTTTCGCCGCACAGATACGCAGTATTTT.